This T cell receptor (beta chain) was sequenced during a study of graft-versus-host responses after intestinal transplantation. At the level of the study: In this cohort, recipients had multivisceral, liver-intestinal, or isolated intestinal transplants. All of the recipients had induction that used anti-thymocyte globulin, then tacrolimus and steroids for approximately 3 years. Overall study findings and caveats: Recipient marrow showed GvH clones, some seen first in ileum or blood. The highest levels of circulating GvH clones went along with early declines in HvG clones after transplant.

In regard to this clone: Its antigen is undetermined.

Here immunoSEQ multiplex PCR was the method, and the copy in TCRdb shows in-frame clones only, minus some. Of about 88,000 clones listed, about 91% were seen once; the top ten hold just under 0.35%. The source is a human donor who was the organ donor for an intestinal transplant. The material was unstimulated CD4+ T cells sorted from spleen or lymph node cells, obtained before transplant.

The DNA of the CDR3 is TGTGCCAGTAGCAGACAGGGAGCTGAAGCTTTCTTT. Its protein product is CASSRQGAEAFF. The V gene is TRBV19, the J gene TRBJ1-1, with 7 bases matching TRBD1. V trimming: 6 bases; J trimming: 6 bases; junction bases outside the gene matches: 4. From germline, CDR1 is LNHDA and CDR2 SQIVND (reference sequence). There are 12 residues in the CDR3.